This T cell receptor beta chain was observed in a study of blood T cell repertoires in COVID-19. Whole-study context: The United States, Italy and Spain supplied acute and convalescent COVID-19 samples. T cells, B-cell-depleted T cells, or PBMCs provided the cDNA or gDNA that served as material.

Deletions cut 4 bases from V and 5 bases from J, with 12 bases between. CDR1 is SGHRS, CDR2 YFSETQ, per germline. This CDR3 has 13 amino acids. How the authors handled the data: The assay estimated nucleated cells by amplifying reference gene primers. Method: immunoSEQ multiplex PCR; TCRdb's copy keeps in-frame clones and lacks some. That table furnishes V, J and clone size, whereas the DNA furnished D and trimming. The sample records 50,000 to 65,000 clones, around 83% being singletons. This TCR came from a human donor in a cohort sampled during active COVID-19. The gene calls are TRBV5-1 and TRBJ2-5; D is unresolved. Input material: peripheral blood. In DNA form, the CDR3 reads TGCGCCAGCAGCCTAAACACCGGGGAGACCCAGTACTTC. It codes for CASSLNTGETQYF.